The 27 T cell receptor beta chains below all came from one sample that was sequenced in a study of cytomegalovirus exposure and HLA in healthy donors. The PCR had 60 Vbeta and 13 Jbeta primers. Sequencing was performed with immunoSEQ multiplex PCR; in TCRdb, only in-frame clones are kept and a portion is missing. Of more than 90,000 clones listed, roughly 79% are singletons. Sequencing used PBMCs. The receptors stem from a woman aged 70-85 years in good health and CMV-seropositive.

This sequence joins TRBV2 and TRBJ2-5; D may be TRBD2 (6 bases). CDR1 is SNHLY and CDR2 is FYNNEI in the germline V gene. Trimming removed 6 bases at V and 4 bases at J, with 12 bases between. The CDR3 spans 13 residues. CDR3 coding DNA: TGTGCCAGCAGACGACTAGAAGGAGAGACCCAGTACTTC. Encoded protein: CASRRLEGETQYF.

The chain carries TRBV9 and TRBJ2-1; the D gene is possibly TRBD2 (5 bases). CDR1 SGDLS and CDR2 YYNGEE come from the germline V gene. V lost 4 bases and J 4 bases, leaving 9 bases between the germline ends. There are 13 residues in the CDR3. The DNA for the CDR3 is TGTGCCAGCAGCATGAGCGGTTACAATGAGCAGTTCTTC. Encoded protein: CASSMSGYNEQFF.

Remarks on this clone: One end of the junction varies from germline; a read error may be responsible. Within the sample, other DNA sequences also encode this same CDR3. This sequence joins TRBV30 and TRBJ1-1, with D perhaps matching TRBD1 (5 bases). The CDR3 has 12 residues. Germline CDR1 reads GTSNPN; CDR2 reads SVGIG (reference sequence). The CDR3 nucleotides are TGTGCCTGGAGGGCGGTTGGGACTGAGGCTTTCTTT. This gives the protein CAWRAVGTEAFF.

This chain joins TRBV28 and TRBJ1-5; possibly TRBD1 for D (5 bases). The V end lost 2 bases, the J end lost 7 bases, and 12 bases lay between the germline ends. The CDR3 sequence is 14 residues long. Germline values: CDR1 MDHEN, CDR2 SYDVKM. The CDR3 coding sequence is TGTGCCAGCAGTTTAGTGGGGGGAAACCAGCCCCAGCATTTT. This codes for CASSLVGGNQPQHF. The full variable domain, its missing parts supplied by reference TRBV28 and TRBJ1-5, is DVKVTQSSRYLVKRTGEKVFLECVQDMDHENMFWYRQDPGLGLRLIYFSYDVKMKEKGDIPEGYSVSREKKERFSLILESASTNQTSMYLCASSLVGGNQPQHFGDGTRLSIL.

CDR3 coding DNA: TGTGCCAGCTCTAAACCACAGGTCCAGTACCAAGAGACCCAGTACTTC. Protein: CASSKPQVQYQETQYF. The chain is built from TRBV18 and TRBJ2-5, with D possibly matching TRBD1 (5 bases). This CDR3 has 16 residues. Looked up from germline, CDR1 is KGHSH and CDR2 is LQKENI. The V gene lost 6 bases and the J gene lost 0 bases, with 17 bases spanning the gap.

The chain is built from TRBV4-1 and TRBJ2-1; 8 bases line up with TRBD1. With V trimmed by 1 base and J by 8 bases, 7 bases remained unmatched. Germline V gene sequence: CDR1 MGHRA, CDR2 YSYEKL. The CDR3 extends over 15 amino acids. CDR3 nucleotide sequence: TGCGCCAGCAGCCAAGGCCAGGGGGCTCAGGATGAGCAGTTCTTC. Residues: CASSQGQGAQDEQFF.

V gene TRBV6-6 combines with J gene TRBJ1-3; the D is unclear. The germline CDR1 and CDR2 sequences are MNHNY and SVGAGI (reference sequence). This CDR3 has 13 residues. The V end lost 5 bases, the J end lost 4 bases, and 9 bases lay between the germline ends. This chain's CDR3 is CASSLEVGNTIYF. The CDR3 nucleotides read TGTGCCAGCAGTCTGGAGGTGGGAAACACCATATATTTT.

The chain joins TRBV29-1 to TRBJ2-7; TRBD1 matches 9 bases. The germline gives CDR1 SQVTM, CDR2 ANQGSEA. J was trimmed by 1 base and V by 4 bases; bases with no gene match: 8. The length of the CDR3 is 15 residues. The chain's CDR3 is CSVATGTGLSYEQYF. Here the CDR3 DNA reads TGCAGCGTTGCTACCGGGACAGGGTTATCCTACGAGCAGTACTTC.

The chain combines TRBV15 with TRBJ2-5; TRBD2 matches at 8 bases. The CDR3 totals 14 residues. CDR1 and CDR2 from the germline V gene are LNHNV and YYDKDF (reference sequence). V was clipped by 5 bases and J by 4 bases; unmatched bases: 6. Here the CDR3 reads CATSSRGGGETQYF. The CDR3 region has the DNA TGTGCCACCAGCTCCCGGGGGGGAGGAGAGACCCAGTACTTC.

The chain combines TRBV29-1 with TRBJ2-5; D not certain. This CDR3 spans 12 amino acids. Germline CDR1 and CDR2: SQVTM and ANQGSEA. With 6 bases removed from V and 5 bases from J, the gap between germline ends came to 13 bases. The CDR3 here is CSVWVASETQYF. The CDR3 nucleotides read TGCAGCGTGTGGGTAGCCTCGGAGACCCAGTACTTC.

This rearrangement joins TRBV6-6 to TRBJ2-7, with a weak D call TRBD2 (7 bases). CDR3 length: 14 amino acids. V lost 10 bases and J 3 bases, leaving 19 bases between the germline ends. Per the germline V gene, CDR1 is MNHNY and CDR2 is SVGAGI (reference sequence). The CDR3 sequence is CATTRGGMDYEQYF. In DNA, the CDR3 is TGTGCCACAACTAGGGGGGGGATGGACTACGAGCAGTACTTC.

This chain uses TRBV2 with TRBJ1-1; D is unresolved. Trimming took off 4 bases at V and 1 base at J, with 10 bases between the two ends. There are 14 residues in the CDR3. The germline V gene has CDR1 SNHLY and CDR2 FYNNEI. CDR3 in DNA: TGTGCCAGCAGTGCTCCCGGTCAGAACACTGAAGCTTTCTTT. Its translation is CASSAPGQNTEAFF.

The chain uses TRBV5-1 and TRBJ2-7, with D possibly TRBD2 on 6 matching bases. Per germline, CDR1 SGHRS and CDR2 YFSETQ. The CDR3 is 13 residues long. With 3 bases removed from V and 9 bases from J, the gap between germline ends came to 16 bases. The CDR3 DNA follows: TGCGCCAGCAGCTGGGGGGATACACCCGGGCAGTACTTC. Its protein product is CASSWGDTPGQYF.

The CDR3 DNA is TGTGCCAGCAGCTTACGGGGCACTGGCGGGAGGGGTGCCAATGAGCAGTTCTTC. This sequence encodes CASSLRGTGGRGANEQFF. V and J are TRBV7-3 and TRBJ2-1; the match to TRBD2 covers 9 bases. The CDR3 loop spans 18 amino acids. Germline V gene sequence: CDR1 SGHTA, CDR2 FQGTGA. J was trimmed by 6 bases and V by 2 bases; bases with no gene match: 14.

This chain connects TRBV7-2 to TRBJ2-7, with 7 positions matching TRBD1. J lost 2 bases, V lost 5 bases, and 9 bases had no gene match. From germline, CDR1 is SGHTA and CDR2 FQGNSA. The CDR3 has 15 residues. DNA of the CDR3: TGTGCCAGCAGCATGAACCGGGACAGAACCTACGAGCAGTACTTC. Translated: CASSMNRDRTYEQYF.

The CDR3 DNA reads TGTGCCAGCAGTCCCGGGACAGGCCTTACAGATACGCAGTATTTT. Translating it yields CASSPGTGLTDTQYF. The rearrangement joins TRBV6-6 to TRBJ2-3; 8 positions agree with TRBD1. The CDR3 loop spans 15 amino acids. Germline V lookup: CDR1 MNHNY, CDR2 SVGAGI (reference sequence). The V segment lost 5 bases and the J segment 3 bases; nucleotides outside the gene matches: 7.

The chain joins TRBV18 to TRBJ2-3; 11 bases map to TRBD1. Germline assignment: CDR1 KGHSH and CDR2 LQKENI. V dropped 3 bases and J dropped 6; count of bases not matched to a gene: 8. The length of the CDR3 is 16 residues. CDR3 loop: CASSPLGQGAEDTQYF. In nucleotides, the CDR3 is TGTGCCAGCTCACCTCTCGGACAGGGGGCTGAGGATACGCAGTATTTT.

The V gene is TRBV2, the J gene TRBJ1-1; D is uncertain. The V and J ends lost 3 bases and 3 bases respectively, with 11 bases between them. Per the germline V gene, CDR1 is SNHLY and CDR2 is FYNNEI. CDR3 length: 14 residues. The DNA for the CDR3 is TGTGCCAGCAGTGAGGTGGGCGCTTACACTGAAGCTTTCTTT. It translates to CASSEVGAYTEAFF.

CDR3 residues: CASSYSSGSAYEQYF. In DNA, the CDR3 is TGTGCCAGCAGTTACTCATCCGGGTCCGCCTACGAGCAGTACTTC. V is TRBV6-5 and J is TRBJ2-7; D is uncertain. The CDR3 consists of 15 residues. CDR1 is MNHEY, CDR2 SVGAGI, per germline. V dropped 0 bases and J dropped 2 bases, with 11 bases sitting between them.

The chain uses TRBV29-1 and TRBJ1-2; 8 bases line up with TRBD1. CDR1 is SQVTM and CDR2 is ANQGSEA in the germline V gene. The length of the CDR3 is 11 residues. V gave up 7 bases and J gave up 6 bases; unmatched junction bases: 4. Here the CDR3 DNA reads TGCAGCGCTGGACAGGGCAATGGCTACACCTTC. This gives the protein CSAGQGNGYTF.

The V and J genes are TRBV7-9 and TRBJ2-7; D not resolved. Deletions cut 5 bases from V and 3 bases from J, with 5 bases between. The CDR3 is 11 amino acids. The germline V gene has CDR1 SEHNR and CDR2 FQNEAQ (reference sequence). CDR3: CASSQHYEQYF. Written as DNA, the CDR3 is TGTGCCAGCAGCCAACACTACGAGCAGTACTTC.

V gene TRBV7-9 combines with J gene TRBJ2-3; D is perhaps TRBD1 (5 bases). The CDR3 is 13 amino acids. V was trimmed by 8 bases and J by 4 bases, leaving 13 bases between them. The V gene's germline CDR1 is SEHNR and CDR2 FQNEAQ (reference sequence). In DNA, the CDR3 is TGTGCCAGCGTGGCTAGGGGCGCAGATACGCAGTATTTT. Translated: CASVARGADTQYF.

V is TRBV19 and J is TRBJ2-4, with D unresolved. The germline V gene has CDR1 LNHDA and CDR2 SQIVND (reference sequence). V was clipped by 0 bases and J by 6 bases, with 6 bases between them. The CDR3 totals 13 residues. CDR3 sequence: CASSIDYRNIQYF. The CDR3, as DNA: TGTGCCAGTAGTATAGACTACAGAAACATTCAGTACTTC.

This chain connects TRBV6-5 to TRBJ2-5, with 12 bases lining up with TRBD2. Germline loops: CDR1 MNHEY, CDR2 SVGAGI. The CDR3 spans 15 residues. V was pared by 6 bases and J by 5 bases, with 7 bases of the junction left unmatched. CDR3 in DNA: TGTGCCAGCAGACTGACTAGCGGGAGTTGGGAGACCCAGTACTTC. Translation gives CASRLTSGSWETQYF.

The CDR3 bases are TGTGCCAGTAGTCCCCGACAGGGAACCTACGAGCAGTACTTC. Translated, it gives CASSPRQGTYEQYF. This chain uses TRBV19 with TRBJ2-7; 7 bases map to TRBD1. CDR1 is LNHDA, CDR2 SQIVND, per germline (reference sequence). With V trimmed by 5 bases and J by 2 bases, 6 bases remained unmatched. CDR3 length: 14 amino acids.

The chain recombines TRBV19 with TRBJ1-5; D unresolved. V was trimmed by 6 bases and J by 3 bases, leaving 15 bases between them. Germline CDR1 is LNHDA and CDR2 is SQIVND (reference sequence). The CDR3 runs to 15 residues. CDR3 sequence: CASSDGGYDNQPQHF. The CDR3 coding sequence is TGTGCCAGTAGCGACGGAGGATACGACAATCAGCCCCAGCATTTT.

The rearrangement joins TRBV30 to TRBJ2-4, with TRBD2 matching over 7 bases. Germline V gives CDR1 GTSNPN, CDR2 SVGIG (reference sequence). This CDR3 has 16 residues. The V gene end was trimmed by 0 bases and the J gene end by 2 bases; junction bases not matched to a gene: 7. The CDR3 loop is CAWSVRASGSKNIQYF. CDR3 nucleotides: TGTGCCTGGAGTGTACGGGCTAGCGGTTCCAAAAACATTCAGTACTTC. The full variable domain, with the rest looked up from reference TRBV30 and TRBJ2-4, is SQTIHQWPATLVQPVGSPLSLECTVEGTSNPNLYWYRQAAGRGLQLLFYSVGIGQISSEVPQNLSASRPQDRQFILSSKKLLLSDSGFYLCAWSVRASGSKNIQYFGAGTRLSVL.